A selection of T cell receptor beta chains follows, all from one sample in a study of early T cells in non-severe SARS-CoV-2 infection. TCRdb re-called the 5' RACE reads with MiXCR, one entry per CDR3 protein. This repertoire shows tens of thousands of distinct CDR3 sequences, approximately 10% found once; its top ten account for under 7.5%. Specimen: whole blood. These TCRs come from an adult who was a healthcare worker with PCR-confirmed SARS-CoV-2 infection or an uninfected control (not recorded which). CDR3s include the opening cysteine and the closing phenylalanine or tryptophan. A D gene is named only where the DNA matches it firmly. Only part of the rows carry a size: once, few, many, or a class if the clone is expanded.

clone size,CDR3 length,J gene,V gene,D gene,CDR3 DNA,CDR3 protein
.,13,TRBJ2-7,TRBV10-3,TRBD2,TGTGCCATCGGGGTAGCGGGAGCCTACGAGCAGTACTTC,CAIGVAGAYEQYF
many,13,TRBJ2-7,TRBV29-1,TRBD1,TGCAGCGTCGGCGACAGGGCCTCCTACGAGCAGTACTTC,CSVGDRASYEQYF
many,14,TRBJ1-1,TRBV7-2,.,TGTGCCAGCAGCTTATTCAGATTGAACACTGAAGCTTTCTTT,CASSLFRLNTEAFF
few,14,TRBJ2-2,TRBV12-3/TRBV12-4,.,TGTGCCAGCAGCTCGGACTTGAACACCGGGGAGCTGTTTTTT,CASSSDLNTGELFF
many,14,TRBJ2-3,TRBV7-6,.,TGTGCCAGCAGCTCCCGACAGGGCACAGATACGCAGTATTTT,CASSSRQGTDTQYF
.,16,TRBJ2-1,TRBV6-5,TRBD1,TGTGCCAGCAGTTACTGGGCAGGGGGCGCCCACAATGAGCAGTTCTTC,CASSYWAGGAHNEQFF
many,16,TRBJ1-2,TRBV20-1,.,TGCAGTGCTAGAGATTTTGACCTGGGGGGCTGGGATGGCTACACCTTC,CSARDFDLGGWDGYTF
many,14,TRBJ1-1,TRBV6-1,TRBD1,TGTGCCAGCCGACGGACAGGGAGGGACACTGAAGCTTTCTTT,CASRRTGRDTEAFF
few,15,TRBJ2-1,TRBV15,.,TGTGCCACCAGCAGAGAGGGCCGGGAGAGGAATGAGCAGTTCTTC,CATSREGRERNEQFF
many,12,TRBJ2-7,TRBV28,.,TGTGCCAGCAGTCCCCGTAGCTTTAGCCAGTACTTC,CASSPRSFSQYF
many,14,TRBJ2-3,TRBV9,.,TGTGCCAGCAGCGTAGCTCGACTTTCAGATACGCAGTATTTT,CASSVARLSDTQYF
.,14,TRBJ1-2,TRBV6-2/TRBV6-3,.,TGTGCCAGCAGTGACAGGCTAACTAACTATGGCTACACCTTC,CASSDRLTNYGYTF
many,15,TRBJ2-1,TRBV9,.,TGTGCCAGCAGCCCCATTCCGGCTACCTACAATGAGCAGTTCTTC,CASSPIPATYNEQFF
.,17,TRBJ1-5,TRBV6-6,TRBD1,TGTGCCAGCAGTTACTTTGGACAGGGGGCTAGCAATCAGCCCCAGCATTTT,CASSYFGQGASNQPQHF
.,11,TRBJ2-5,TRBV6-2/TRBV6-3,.,TGTGCCAGTGGGTCTTTCGGGACCCAGTACTTC,CASGSFGTQYF
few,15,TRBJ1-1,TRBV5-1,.,TGCGCCAGCAGCTTGGAGGGGCGGTCGAACACTGAAGCTTTCTTT,CASSLEGRSNTEAFF
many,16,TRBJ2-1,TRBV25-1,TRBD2,TGTGCCAGCAGCCCAGAGGCGGGAGGGCTCCACAATGAGCAGTTCTTC,CASSPEAGGLHNEQFF
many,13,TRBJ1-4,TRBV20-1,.,TGCAGTGCTAACGAGGTGATGGGTGAAAAACTGTTTTTT,CSANEVMGEKLFF